This T cell receptor beta chain was observed in a study of blood T cell repertoires in COVID-19 (dated by TCRdb to about 2020). Broadly, across the study: Samples from collaborators originated in the United States, Italy and Spain and spanned both the acute and convalescent phases of COVID-19. The material from the prospective study consisted of cDNA or gDNA derived from T cells, B-cell-depleted T cells, or PBMCs. The dataset comprised deeply sampled blood TCRbeta repertoires from subjects exposed to, actively infected with, or recovered from COVID-19. A freely available public database, intended as a resource for researchers studying the immune response to SARS-CoV-2, is where the repertoires were released. The samples were drawn from two sources: the first 160 participants of the ongoing ImmuneRACE study, and 950 to 1,500 subjects contributed by 6 global collaborators. Sample metadata almost always included a de-identified subject ID, COVID-19 status, age in years and sex. Where available, HLA class I and class II types were taken from metadata supplied by the sample provider and were not determined by assay-based typing.

The immunoSEQ Assay, a bias-controlled multiplex PCR, was used to amplify TCRbeta CDR3 regions from genomic DNA. In the paper's pipeline: The number of nucleated cells in each sample was estimated from the amplification of reference gene primers within the assay. Sequence reads were collapsed and filtered to measure the absolute abundance of every unique TCRbeta CDR3 rearrangement. For each sample, productive Simpson clonality was calculated as the square root of Simpson's diversity index over productive rearrangements. The clones in this table, taken by TCRdb from immuneACCESS, are in-frame only. Not every clone is retained; where verified, under half of the shortfall comes from an unresolved V gene, and the cause of the rest is unknown. V, J and clone size are taken as reported in that table, and D and trimming were inferred from the DNA itself. The sample yields 120,000 or so clones; 81% were counted once. The ten largest clones represent 3.5% to 4% of the sample.

V trim: 3 bases; J trim: 3 bases; unmatched bases: 5. The CDR3 contains 14 residues, cysteine and phenylalanine counted. The entry retains the CDR3 DNA only, 42 bases that are in frame from base 1. The germline V gene (reference sequence) specifies SGHNT as CDR1 and YYREEE as CDR2. Study-level results and caveats: How much clinical and demographic metadata was included differed by source and by participant, and the metadata was provided uncurated.

Collaborating institutions collected whole blood in K2EDTA tubes following their own protocols. For TCRbeta analysis, collaborators shipped samples as frozen whole blood, isolated PBMCs, or DNA extracted from either of those sample types. Comment on this clone: The target of this receptor is not known. Base qualities are not provided; no much larger clone lies one nucleotide away.

The receptor was derived from a woman aged 45-60 years with acute or convalescent COVID-19. What was sequenced was peripheral blood. Here the chain combines TRBV5-4 and TRBJ1-1, and TRBD1 matches 7 of the central bases. The DNA reads as follows: TGTGCCAGCAGCTCCTACAGGGGTGACACTGAAGCTTTCTTT. Its translation is CASSSYRGDTEAFF.